The present T cell receptor beta chain was sequenced within a study of T-cell memory formation after mild COVID-19. Points from the study as a whole: Contracting CD4+ clones lay largely in CM and EM, with CD8+ ones residing in EMRA.

V gave up 3 bases and J gave up 4 bases; unmatched junction bases: 5. The CDR3 extends over 14 amino acids. The V gene's germline CDR1 is SGHRS and CDR2 YFSETQ. In its sample, this clonotype was seen many times. The antigen is not known. TCRdb fed the 5' RACE reads into MiXCR, producing one record per CDR3 protein. The table records approximately 200,000 distinct CDR3 sequences, approximately 16% of them present only once. What was sequenced was PBMCs or a T cell subset sorted from them (not recorded which). V is TRBV5-1 and J is TRBJ2-7; 9 bases line up with TRBD2. This clonotype was sampled from an adult woman who had mild COVID-19 (a few samples of this study predate the infection). Cell type and time point are not known. For the CDR3, the DNA is TGCGCCAGCAGCTCCAGCGGGGGGATTTACGAGCAGTACTTC. Translation: CASSSSGGIYEQYF.